Listed below are T cell receptor beta chains from one sample, sequenced in a study of identical twins. A single record per CDR3 protein comes from TCRdb applying MiXCR to the 5' RACE reads. The sample lists nearly 650,000 distinct CDR3 sequences; roughly 7.1% were seen once. These data also featured in a second study, about yellow fever vaccine responses in identical twins.

Material for sequencing was PBMCs. The receptors stem from a woman under 30 in good health. CDR3s include the opening cysteine and the closing phenylalanine or tryptophan. Fields, in order: J gene, D gene, V gene, clone size, CDR3 DNA, CDR3 protein. The D gene is left open where the match is weak. Where a row states a size, it is once, few, many or the class of an expanded clone; other rows omit it.

j_gene: TRBJ2-7
d_gene: .
v_gene: TRBV6-1
abundance: few
CDR3nt: TGTGCCAGCAGTGAAGCAGGTACGGTCGTTTACGAGAAGTACTTC
CDR3aa: CASSEAGTVVYEKYF

j_gene: TRBJ1-1
d_gene: .
v_gene: TRBV5-1
abundance: many
CDR3nt: TGCGCCAGCAGCTTGGGACACCTGAACACTGAAGCTTTCTTT
CDR3aa: CASSLGHLNTEAFF

j_gene: TRBJ2-3
d_gene: TRBD2
v_gene: TRBV4-1
abundance: .
CDR3nt: TGCGCCAGCAGTGGGACTAGCGGGAATCCAAGCACAGATACGCAGTATTTT
CDR3aa: CASSGTSGNPSTDTQYF

j_gene: TRBJ2-7
d_gene: .
v_gene: TRBV12-3/TRBV12-4
abundance: .
CDR3nt: TGTGCCAGCAGTTTTCAGGAGTCCTACGAGCAGTACTTC
CDR3aa: CASSFQESYEQYF

j_gene: TRBJ2-3
d_gene: TRBD2
v_gene: TRBV27
abundance: few
CDR3nt: TGTGCCAGCAGTTTAGCCTTCAGGAGCGGGGGGACGAAAACTAGCACAGATACGCAGTATTTT
CDR3aa: CASSLAFRSGGTKTSTDTQYF

j_gene: TRBJ1-1
d_gene: TRBD1
v_gene: TRBV3-1
abundance: many
CDR3nt: TGTGCCAGCAGCCACCGACAGGGGAACACTGAAGCTTTCTTT
CDR3aa: CASSHRQGNTEAFF

j_gene: TRBJ2-3
d_gene: .
v_gene: TRBV12-3/TRBV12-4
abundance: few
CDR3nt: TGTGCCAGCAGTTTAGCGGGGGAATTCGGTACGCAGTATTTT
CDR3aa: CASSLAGEFGTQYF

j_gene: TRBJ2-2
d_gene: .
v_gene: TRBV12-3/TRBV12-4
abundance: .
CDR3nt: TGTGCCAGCAAACCCACGGGTTCCTACACCGGGGAGCTGTTTTTT
CDR3aa: CASKPTGSYTGELFF

j_gene: TRBJ2-2
d_gene: .
v_gene: TRBV28
abundance: many
CDR3nt: TGTGCCAGCAGACCCCCAGTTGCGAGAACCGGGGAGCTGTTTTTT
CDR3aa: CASRPPVARTGELFF

j_gene: TRBJ1-6
d_gene: .
v_gene: TRBV2
abundance: .
CDR3nt: TGTGCCAGCAGTTCCTTTGGGGAGTCACCCCTCCACTTT
CDR3aa: CASSSFGESPLHF

j_gene: TRBJ2-2
d_gene: .
v_gene: TRBV6-5
abundance: .
CDR3nt: TGTGCCAGCAGTTATAACACAGGGTCCGGGGAGCTGTTTTTT
CDR3aa: CASSYNTGSGELFF

j_gene: TRBJ2-1
d_gene: TRBD2
v_gene: TRBV12-3/TRBV12-4
abundance: many
CDR3nt: TGTGCCAGCAGTCCAGAGCGGGGGGGCCATGGGAATGAGCAGTTCTTC
CDR3aa: CASSPERGGHGNEQFF

j_gene: TRBJ2-5
d_gene: TRBD2
v_gene: TRBV5-1
abundance: many
CDR3nt: TGCGCCAGCAGCTTGGGACTAGCGGGAGAGGAGACCCAGTACTTC
CDR3aa: CASSLGLAGEETQYF

j_gene: TRBJ2-1
d_gene: .
v_gene: TRBV20-1
abundance: .
CDR3nt: TGCAGTGCTAGGGCCCATGGGTTAATATTTTCCCCCAATGAGCAGTTCTTC
CDR3aa: CSARAHGLIFSPNEQFF

j_gene: TRBJ2-1
d_gene: TRBD2
v_gene: TRBV20-1
abundance: few
CDR3nt: TGCAGTGCTAGAGATAGTAGCGGGACAAGGAGGGGAAAAGAGCAGTTCTTC
CDR3aa: CSARDSSGTRRGKEQFF

j_gene: TRBJ2-2
d_gene: TRBD2
v_gene: TRBV7-3
abundance: .
CDR3nt: TGTGCCAGCAGCTTAACCGGGACTAGCGGGAGACACGGGGAGCTGTTTTTT
CDR3aa: CASSLTGTSGRHGELFF

j_gene: TRBJ1-2
d_gene: .
v_gene: TRBV5-1
abundance: .
CDR3nt: TGCGCCAGCAGCGACGGGGCAGGGTCCGGCTACACCTTC
CDR3aa: CASSDGAGSGYTF

j_gene: TRBJ2-5
d_gene: .
v_gene: TRBV18
abundance: many
CDR3nt: TGTGCCAGCTCACCCCCCGTCCAAGAGACCCAGTACTTC
CDR3aa: CASSPPVQETQYF

j_gene: TRBJ2-1
d_gene: TRBD2
v_gene: TRBV7-6
abundance: .
CDR3nt: TGTGCCAGCAGCTTAGTGGCTAGCGGCAATGAGCAGTTCTTC
CDR3aa: CASSLVASGNEQFF

j_gene: TRBJ2-5
d_gene: TRBD2
v_gene: TRBV9
abundance: .
CDR3nt: TGTGCCAGCAGCGTAGGGAATAGCGGGGGTGAGACCCAGTACTTC
CDR3aa: CASSVGNSGGETQYF

j_gene: TRBJ1-1
d_gene: .
v_gene: TRBV20-1
abundance: few
CDR3nt: TGCAGTGCCCGAGAACAGGCGAACACTGAAGCTTTCTTT
CDR3aa: CSAREQANTEAFF

j_gene: TRBJ2-1
d_gene: .
v_gene: TRBV4-1
abundance: many
CDR3nt: TGCGCCAGCAGCCAAGGCCGGAGCTCCTACAATGAGCAGTTCTTC
CDR3aa: CASSQGRSSYNEQFF

j_gene: TRBJ2-3
d_gene: .
v_gene: TRBV10-3
abundance: few
CDR3nt: TGTGCCATCAGTGAGTCCGGGGTAGCGGATACGCAGTATTTT
CDR3aa: CAISESGVADTQYF